Listed here are 5 T cell receptor beta chains from one sample, sequenced in a study of Graves' ophthalmopathy and Graves' hyperthyroidism. RNA transcripts provided the template for amplifying TCR beta CDR3 regions. Second-round multiplex PCR followed a first-round RT-PCR using HTBI primers. TCRdb processed the multiplex PCR reads anew with MiXCR; each CDR3 protein has one entry. The data show around 590,000 distinct CDR3 sequences, less than 45% seen once. The sequenced material came from peripheral blood or thyroid tissue (not recorded which). The receptor set was obtained from an adult man with Graves' hyperthyroidism.

Details on this clonotype: A much larger clone differs by one base, so this may be a read error. The chain recombines TRBV12-3 or TRBV12-4 with TRBJ1-2; possible D gene TRBD1, 5 bases. This CDR3 comprises 14 residues. CDR3 coding DNA: TGTGCCAGCAGTTTACAGGGTTCTAACTATGGCTGCACCTTC. It specifies CASSLQGSNYGCTF.

In this sample, this clonotype turned up many times. V gene TRBV7-9 combines with J gene TRBJ1-1; D unclear. The CDR3 spans 13 residues. Between the trimmed V and J ends, which lost 4 bases and 3 bases, there was a span of 9 bases. The germline V gene has CDR1 SEHNR and CDR2 FQNEAQ (reference sequence). The chain's CDR3 is CASSSGVYTEAFF. The CDR3 DNA sequence: TGTGCCAGCAGCTCCGGGGTATACACTGAAGCTTTCTTT. The full variable domain, rest sourced from reference TRBV7-9 and TRBJ1-1, is DTGVSQNPRHKITKRGQNVTFRCDPISEHNRLYWYRQTLGQGPEFLTYFQNEAQLEKSRLLSDRFSAERPKGSFSTLEIQRTEQGDSAMYLCASSSGVYTEAFFGQGTRLTVV.

The chain combines TRBV6-5 with TRBJ1-5; tentatively, D is TRBD1 (5 bases). Per germline, CDR1 MNHEY and CDR2 SVGAGI. Trimming left V 10 bases short and J 0 bases short, with 25 bases between. CDR3 length: 18 residues. The CDR3: CATTDLPHYRNSNQPQHF. The CDR3 DNA reads TGTGCCACCACCGATCTCCCACACTACAGGAATAGCAATCAGCCCCAGCATTTT.

V and J are TRBV6-5 and TRBJ2-5; TRBD1 agrees at 8 bases. In germline, CDR1 is MNHEY, CDR2 SVGAGI. This CDR3 spans 15 amino acids. The J segment lost 9 bases and the V segment lost 6 bases, leaving 15 bases of the junction unmatched. Here the CDR3 DNA reads TGTGCCAGCAGCTTAGGTACAGGGGGTAATCAGCCCCAGTACTTC. Encoded protein: CASSLGTGGNQPQYF.

This chain links TRBV30 with TRBJ1-4; D might be TRBD1 (6 bases). V gave up 8 bases and J gave up 5 bases, with 9 bases separating them. CDR1 and CDR2 (germline): GTSNPN, SVGIG (reference sequence). The CDR3 loop spans 11 amino acids. CDR3 sequence reads: CAGDKNEKLFF. The CDR3 coding sequence is TGTGCCGGGGACAAGAATGAAAAACTGTTTTTT.